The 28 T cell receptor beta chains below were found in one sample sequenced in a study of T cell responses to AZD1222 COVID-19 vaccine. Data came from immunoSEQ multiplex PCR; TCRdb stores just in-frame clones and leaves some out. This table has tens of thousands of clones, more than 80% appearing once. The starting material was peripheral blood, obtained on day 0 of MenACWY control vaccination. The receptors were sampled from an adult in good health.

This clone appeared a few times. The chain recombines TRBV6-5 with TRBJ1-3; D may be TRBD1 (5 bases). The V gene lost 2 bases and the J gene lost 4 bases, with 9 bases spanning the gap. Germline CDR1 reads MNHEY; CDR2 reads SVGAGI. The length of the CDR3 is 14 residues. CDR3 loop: CASSYGGRGNTIYF. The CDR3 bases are TGTGCCAGCAGTTACGGGGGACGCGGAAACACCATATATTTT.

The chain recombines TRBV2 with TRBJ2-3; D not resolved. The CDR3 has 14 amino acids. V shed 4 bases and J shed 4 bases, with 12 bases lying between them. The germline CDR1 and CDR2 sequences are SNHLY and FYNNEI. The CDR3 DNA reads TGTGCCAGCAGTGTTAGCAAGGTCGCAGATACGCAGTATTTT. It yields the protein CASSVSKVADTQYF. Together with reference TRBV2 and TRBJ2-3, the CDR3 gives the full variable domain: EPEVTQTPSHQVTQMGQEVILRCVPISNHLYFYWYRQILGQKVEFLVSFYNNEISEKSEIFDDQFSVERPDGSNFTLKIRSTKLEDSAMYFCASSVSKVADTQYFGPGTRLTVL.

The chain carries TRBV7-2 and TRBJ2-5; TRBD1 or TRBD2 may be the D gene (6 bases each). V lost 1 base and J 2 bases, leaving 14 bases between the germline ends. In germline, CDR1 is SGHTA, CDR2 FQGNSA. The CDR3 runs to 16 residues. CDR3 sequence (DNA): TGTGCCAGCAGCTTAGTTTGGGGGGCGGGGCAAGAGACCCAGTACTTC. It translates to CASSLVWGAGQETQYF.

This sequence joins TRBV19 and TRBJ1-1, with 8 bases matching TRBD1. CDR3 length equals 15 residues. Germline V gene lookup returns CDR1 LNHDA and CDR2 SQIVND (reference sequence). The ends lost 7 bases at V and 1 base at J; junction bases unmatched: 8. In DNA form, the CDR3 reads TGTGCCAGTATAGAGGCAGGGGGCCCGAACACTGAAGCTTTCTTT. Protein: CASIEAGGPNTEAFF.

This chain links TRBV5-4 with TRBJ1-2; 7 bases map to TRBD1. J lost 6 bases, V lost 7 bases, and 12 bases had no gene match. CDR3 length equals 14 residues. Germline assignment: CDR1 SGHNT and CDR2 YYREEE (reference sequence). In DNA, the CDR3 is TGTGCCAGCGGCAGCAGGGGGGCGCAGAATGGCTACACCTTC. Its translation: CASGSRGAQNGYTF.

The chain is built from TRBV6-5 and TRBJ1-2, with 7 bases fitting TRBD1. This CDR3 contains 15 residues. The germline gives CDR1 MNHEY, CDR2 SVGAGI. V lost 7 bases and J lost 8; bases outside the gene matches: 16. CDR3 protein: CASIGDRAAPGGYTF. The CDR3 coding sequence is TGTGCCAGCATTGGCGACAGGGCCGCACCTGGAGGCTACACCTTC.

CDR3 in amino acids: CATSRDWGDSAYEQYF. CDR3 bases: TGTGCCACCAGCAGAGATTGGGGGGACAGTGCCTACGAGCAGTACTTC. The chain couples TRBV15 to TRBJ2-7; D is possibly TRBD1 (7 bases). V shed 0 bases and J shed 2 bases, with 14 bases lying between them. Germline lookup yields CDR1 LNHNV and CDR2 YYDKDF (reference sequence). The CDR3 has 16 residues.

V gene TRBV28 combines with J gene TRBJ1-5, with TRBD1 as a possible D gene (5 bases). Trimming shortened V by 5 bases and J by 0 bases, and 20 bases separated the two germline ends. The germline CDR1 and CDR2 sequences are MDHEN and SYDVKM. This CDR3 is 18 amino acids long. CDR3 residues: CASSEGRRFSYSNQPQHF. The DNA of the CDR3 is TGTGCCAGCAGTGAGGGACGGAGATTCTCTTATAGCAATCAGCCCCAGCATTTT.

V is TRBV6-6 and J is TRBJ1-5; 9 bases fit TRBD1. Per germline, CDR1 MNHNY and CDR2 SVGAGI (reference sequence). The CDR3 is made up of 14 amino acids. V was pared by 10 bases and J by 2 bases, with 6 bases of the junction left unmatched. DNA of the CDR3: TGTGCCATTACCGGGACAGGGCGCAATCAGCCCCAGCATTTT. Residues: CAITGTGRNQPQHF.

The CDR3 nucleotides are TGTGCCAGTAGTATATTTATCGCAGACGTTGAAGCTTTCTTT. It encodes CASSIFIADVEAFF. V gene TRBV19 combines with J gene TRBJ1-1; no clear D gene. CDR1 and CDR2 from the germline V gene are LNHDA and SQIVND (reference sequence). This CDR3 has 14 amino acids. Trimming removed 2 bases at V and 7 bases at J, with 14 bases between.

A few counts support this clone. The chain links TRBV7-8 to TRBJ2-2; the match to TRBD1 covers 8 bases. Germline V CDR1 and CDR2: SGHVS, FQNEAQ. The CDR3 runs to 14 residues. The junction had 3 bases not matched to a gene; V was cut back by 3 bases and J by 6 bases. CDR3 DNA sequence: TGTGCCAGCAGCTTTCGACAGGGGTCCGGGGAGCTGTTTTTT. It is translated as CASSFRQGSGELFF.

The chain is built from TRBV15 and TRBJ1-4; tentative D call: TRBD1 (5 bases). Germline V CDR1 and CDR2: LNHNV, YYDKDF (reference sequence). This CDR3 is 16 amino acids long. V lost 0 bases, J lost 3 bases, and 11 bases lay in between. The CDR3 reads CATSRDSGRANEKLFF. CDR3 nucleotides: TGTGCCACCAGCAGAGATTCAGGGAGGGCTAATGAAAAACTGTTTTTT.

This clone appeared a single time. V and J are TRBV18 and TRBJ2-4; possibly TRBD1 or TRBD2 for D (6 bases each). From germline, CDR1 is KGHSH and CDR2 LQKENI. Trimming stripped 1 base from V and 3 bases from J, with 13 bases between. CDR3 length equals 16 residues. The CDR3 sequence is CASSPQGRGGKNIQYF. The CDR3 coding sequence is TGTGCCAGCTCACCACAGGGCAGGGGAGGCAAAAACATTCAGTACTTC. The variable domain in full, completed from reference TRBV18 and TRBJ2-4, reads NAGVMQNPRHLVRRRGQEARLRCSPMKGHSHVYWYRQLPEEGLKFMVYLQKENIIDESGMPKERFSAEFPKEGPSILRIQQVVRGDSAAYFCASSPQGRGGKNIQYFGAGTRLSVL.

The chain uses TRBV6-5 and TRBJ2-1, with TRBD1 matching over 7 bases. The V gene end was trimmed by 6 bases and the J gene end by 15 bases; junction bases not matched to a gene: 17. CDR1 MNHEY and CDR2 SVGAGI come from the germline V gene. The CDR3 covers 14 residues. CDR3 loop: CASRDPRGSGPSFF. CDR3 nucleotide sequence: TGTGCCAGCAGAGACCCCAGGGGGTCAGGCCCCTCGTTCTTC.

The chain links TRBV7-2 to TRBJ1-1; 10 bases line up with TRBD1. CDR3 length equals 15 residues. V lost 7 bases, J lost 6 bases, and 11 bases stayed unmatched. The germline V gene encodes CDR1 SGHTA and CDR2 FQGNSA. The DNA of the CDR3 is TGTGCCAGCACCTCAAAGGACAGGGGGGTCGCTGAAGCTTTCTTT. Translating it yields CASTSKDRGVAEAFF. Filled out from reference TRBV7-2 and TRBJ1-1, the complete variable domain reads GAGVSQSPSNKVTEKGKDVELRCDPISGHTALYWYRQSLGQGLEFLIYFQGNSAPDKSGLPSDRFSAERTGGSVSTLTIQRTQQEDSAVYLCASTSKDRGVAEAFFGQGTRLTVV.

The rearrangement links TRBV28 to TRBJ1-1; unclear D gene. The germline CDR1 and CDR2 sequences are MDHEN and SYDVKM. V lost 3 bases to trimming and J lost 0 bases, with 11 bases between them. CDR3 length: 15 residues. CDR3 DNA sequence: TGTGCCAGCAGTTTTAGGACGGACCTGAACACTGAAGCTTTCTTT. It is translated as CASSFRTDLNTEAFF.

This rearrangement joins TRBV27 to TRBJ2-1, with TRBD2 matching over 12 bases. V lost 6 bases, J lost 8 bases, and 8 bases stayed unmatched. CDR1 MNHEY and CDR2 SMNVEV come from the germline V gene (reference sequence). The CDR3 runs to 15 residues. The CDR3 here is CASSPSGRARDEQFF. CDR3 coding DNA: TGTGCCAGCAGCCCTAGCGGGAGGGCCCGTGATGAGCAGTTCTTC.

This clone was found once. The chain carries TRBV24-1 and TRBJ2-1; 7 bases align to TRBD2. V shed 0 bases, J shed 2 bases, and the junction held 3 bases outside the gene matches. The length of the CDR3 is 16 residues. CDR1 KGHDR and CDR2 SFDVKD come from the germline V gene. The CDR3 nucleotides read TGTGCCACCAGTGATTTGGTGGCGGGAGCCTACAATGAGCAGTTCTTC. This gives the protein CATSDLVAGAYNEQFF.

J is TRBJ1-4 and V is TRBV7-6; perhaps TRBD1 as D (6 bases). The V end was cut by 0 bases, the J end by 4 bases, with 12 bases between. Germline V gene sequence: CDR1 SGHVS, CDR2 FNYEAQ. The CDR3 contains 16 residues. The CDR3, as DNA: TGTGCCAGCAGCTTAGCGAGCCAGGGGCTTAATGAAAAACTGTTTTTT. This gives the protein CASSLASQGLNEKLFF.

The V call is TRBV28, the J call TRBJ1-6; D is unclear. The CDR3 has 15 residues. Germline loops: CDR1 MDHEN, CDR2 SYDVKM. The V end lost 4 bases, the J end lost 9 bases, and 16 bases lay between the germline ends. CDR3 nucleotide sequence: TGTGCCAGCAGTTCCATCGTGGGCCAAATTTCACCCCTCCACTTT. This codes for CASSSIVGQISPLHF.

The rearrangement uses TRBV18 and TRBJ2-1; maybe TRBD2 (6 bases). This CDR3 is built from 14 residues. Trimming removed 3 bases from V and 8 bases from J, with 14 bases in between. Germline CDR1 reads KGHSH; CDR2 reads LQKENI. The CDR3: CASSPPGTGDEQFF. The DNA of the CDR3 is TGTGCCAGCTCACCTCCAGGGACTGGTGATGAGCAGTTCTTC.

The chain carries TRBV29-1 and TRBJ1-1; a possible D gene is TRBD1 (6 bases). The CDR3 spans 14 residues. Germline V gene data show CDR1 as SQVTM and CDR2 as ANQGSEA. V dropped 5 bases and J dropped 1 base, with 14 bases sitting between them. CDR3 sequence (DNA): TGCAGCGTTAGAGGGGGTGTCTCGAACACTGAAGCTTTCTTT. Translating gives CSVRGGVSNTEAFF.

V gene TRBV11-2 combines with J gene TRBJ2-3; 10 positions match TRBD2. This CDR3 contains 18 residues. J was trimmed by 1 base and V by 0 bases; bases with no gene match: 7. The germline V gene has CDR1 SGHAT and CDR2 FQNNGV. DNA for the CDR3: TGTGCCAGCAGCTTAGAAGAGGGAGCGGGAGGGGGCACAGATACGCAGTATTTT. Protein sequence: CASSLEEGAGGGTDTQYF.

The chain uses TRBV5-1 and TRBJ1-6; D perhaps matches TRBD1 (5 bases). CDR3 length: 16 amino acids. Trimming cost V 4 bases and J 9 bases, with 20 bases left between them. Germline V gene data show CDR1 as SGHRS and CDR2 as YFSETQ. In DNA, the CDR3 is TGCGCCAGCAGCACCACAGTAGGCGGTGGGGGTTCACCCCTCCACTTT. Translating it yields CASSTTVGGGGSPLHF.

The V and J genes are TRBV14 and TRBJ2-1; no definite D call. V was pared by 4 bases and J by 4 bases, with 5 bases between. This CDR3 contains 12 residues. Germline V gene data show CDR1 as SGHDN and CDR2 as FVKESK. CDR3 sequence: CASSLRYNEQFF. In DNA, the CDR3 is TGTGCCAGCAGCCTTCGGTACAATGAGCAGTTCTTC.

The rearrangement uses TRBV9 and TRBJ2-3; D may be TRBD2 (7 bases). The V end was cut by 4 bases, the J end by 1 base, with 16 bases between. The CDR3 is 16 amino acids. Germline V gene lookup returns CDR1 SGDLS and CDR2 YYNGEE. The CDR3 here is CASSLRGGRGTDTQYF. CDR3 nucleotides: TGTGCCAGCAGCCTTAGAGGGGGGAGGGGCACAGATACGCAGTATTTT.

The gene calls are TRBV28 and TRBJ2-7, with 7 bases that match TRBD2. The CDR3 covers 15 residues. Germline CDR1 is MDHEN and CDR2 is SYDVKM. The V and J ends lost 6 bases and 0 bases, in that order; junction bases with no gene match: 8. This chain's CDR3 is CASSFISGFSYEQYF. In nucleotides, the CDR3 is TGTGCCAGCAGCTTCATTAGCGGGTTCTCCTACGAGCAGTACTTC.

The CDR3 DNA reads TGTGCCAGCAGCCGCCCCGGGGGGCAGGGGAACACTGAAGCTTTCTTT. It is translated as CASSRPGGQGNTEAFF. The chain has TRBV7-9 and TRBJ1-1; TRBD1 is a possible D gene (6 bases). Per the germline V gene, CDR1 is SEHNR and CDR2 is FQNEAQ (reference sequence). Trimming removed 5 bases at V and 1 base at J, with 17 bases between. The CDR3 extends over 16 amino acids.